A selection of T cell receptor beta chains follows, all from one sample in a study of cytomegalovirus exposure and HLA in healthy donors. Some clones are missing from TCRdb's copy, which holds only in-frame ones; the method was immunoSEQ multiplex PCR. Of approximately 140,000 clones listed, roughly 77% are singletons. Sequencing was performed on PBMCs. The receptors derive from a young man in good health and CMV-seronegative. CDR3s include the opening cysteine and the closing phenylalanine or tryptophan.

V gene	J gene	CDR3 protein
TRBV5-1	TRBJ1-1	CASSPGQGITEAFF
TRBV12-2	TRBJ1-6	CASRLPGGYNSPLHF
TRBV5-4	TRBJ1-2	CASSLLTGDYGYTF
TRBV5-1	TRBJ2-2	CASSLGLGPGELFF
TRBV9	TRBJ2-3	CASSTGLTEPTDTQYF
TRBV28	TRBJ2-7	CASSSGQGQYYEQYF
TRBV5-6	TRBJ2-7	CASSFWGRFYEQYF
TRBV6-1	TRBJ2-3	CASSQRGGSTDTQYF
TRBV28	TRBJ2-7	CASSFFRDGGYEQYF
TRBV5-6	TRBJ1-1	CASSLVRTEAFF
TRBV6-5	TRBJ2-2	CASSYFGQTNTGELFF
TRBV10-3	TRBJ2-7	CAISEPRRGIDYEQYF
TRBV28	TRBJ1-6	CAVRRSYNSPLHF
TRBV15	TRBJ1-6	CATSRATAYNSPLHF
TRBV5-8	TRBJ1-1	CASSLGVILTGGLINTEAFF
TRBV29-1	TRBJ2-7	CSVDTGLYEQYF
TRBV27	TRBJ2-5	CASSFRGREETQYF
TRBV6-5	TRBJ1-2	CASSSDRGYTF
TRBV5-1	TRBJ2-3	CASSFDRLAGEDTQYF
TRBV15	TRBJ2-1	CATSRGGPNEQFF
TRBV30	TRBJ2-1	CAWSVKLAGNYNEQFF
TRBV19	TRBJ2-2	CASSTRGGTGFTGELFF
TRBV19	.	CATSPGQPYEQYF
TRBV6-1	TRBJ2-7	CASSDWGPSYEQYF
TRBV28	TRBJ1-2	CASGYPGAQGSNYGYTF
TRBV6-1	TRBJ2-7	CASSVLGQEQYF
TRBV7-2	TRBJ1-5	CASSSTGTQPQHF
TRBV13	TRBJ1-6	CASSSRTGRNSPLHF
TRBV5-1	TRBJ2-5	CASNLGPGVGQETQYF
TRBV11-2	TRBJ2-7	CASSLAGTGPFYEQYF
TRBV7-2	TRBJ2-7	CASSLGKGAYEQYF
TRBV28	TRBJ1-2	CASSYQRTGGVRGYTF
TRBV30	TRBJ2-7	CAWSRQGTYEQYF
TRBV7-9	TRBJ2-5	CASSFGTGGMLGETQYF
TRBV28	TRBJ2-1	CASNRELSEQFF
TRBV27	TRBJ1-5	CASRPGTRNQPQHF
TRBV28	TRBJ1-1	CASAMRVVFF
TRBV11-3	TRBJ2-7	CASSLGGGNYEQYF
TRBV7-9	TRBJ2-1	CASNFVAGRDFEQFF